These T cell receptor beta chains were read from a single sample in a study of blood T cell repertoires in COVID-19. The assay was immunoSEQ multiplex PCR, and TCRdb's table has in-frame clones only and misses some. This sample carries 310,000 or so clones, around 80% of them seen once, and the ten largest clones take roughly 1.1%. The sequenced sample consisted of peripheral blood. These TCRs come from a woman between 50 and 59 years old with acute or convalescent COVID-19. Each CDR3 is given with its conserved first and last residue. D genes are given only for firm matches. Not all rows give a size; the values are once, few, many and, for expanded clones, a class.

V	length	size	J	D	CDR3	DNA
TRBV3-1/TRBV3-2	15	-	TRBJ2-1	TRBD1	CASSQVLGGRNEQFF	TGTGCCAGCAGCCAAGTGCTAGGGGGCCGCAATGAGCAGTTCTTC
TRBV7-3	12	-	TRBJ2-1	-	CASSLGQTAQFF	TGTGCCAGCAGCCTCGGACAGACGGCTCAGTTCTTC
TRBV12-3/TRBV12-4	13	-	TRBJ1-3	-	CASSLSSGNTIYF	TGTGCCAGCAGCCTATCATCTGGAAACACCATATATTTT
TRBV6-6	13	-	TRBJ1-4	-	CASSPGDSEKLFF	TGTGCCAGCAGCCCGGGTGATAGTGAAAAACTGTTTTTT
TRBV24-1	14	-	TRBJ2-5	TRBD2	CATSGATPGGTQYF	TGTGCCACCAGTGGGGCTACTCCGGGAGGGACCCAGTACTTC
TRBV7-2	15	-	TRBJ1-2	-	CASSPSYYRVDGYTF	TGTGCCAGCAGCCCCTCCTATTACAGGGTTGATGGCTACACCTTC
TRBV11-2	16	-	TRBJ2-1	-	CASSLGLRSSYNEQFF	TGTGCCAGCAGCCTGGGACTTAGGAGCTCCTACAATGAGCAGTTCTTC
TRBV4-3	15	-	TRBJ1-2	-	CASSQEGASGYGYTF	TGCGCCAGCAGCCAAGAAGGGGCGTCAGGCTATGGCTACACCTTC
TRBV5-4	16	-	TRBJ2-1	TRBD2	CASSLVWRGGGNEQFF	TGTGCCAGTAGCTTGGTATGGCGGGGGGGCGGCAATGAGCAGTTCTTC
TRBV15	15	-	TRBJ1-2	TRBD1	CATSRDSQGRYGYTF	TGTGCCACCAGCAGAGATTCACAGGGGCGCTATGGCTACACCTTC
TRBV19	15	few	TRBJ1-2	TRBD1	CASRRTLTGGYGYTF	TGTGCCAGTAGGCGAACCCTGACAGGGGGGTATGGCTACACCTTC
TRBV6-1	16	-	TRBJ2-3	TRBD2	CASSGSSGSKTDTQYF	TGTGCCAGCAGTGGGTCTAGCGGGAGCAAAACAGATACGCAGTATTTT
TRBV12-1	21	-	TRBJ2-5	-	CASSFGRFKLRDRSTQETQYF	TGTGCCAGCAGCTTTGGCCGCTTTAAACTTCGGGACAGGTCTACCCAAGAGACCCAGTACTTC
TRBV6-2/TRBV6-3	15	once	TRBJ1-2	TRBD1	CASSRRQGEDYGYTF	TGTGCCAGCAGTCGCCGACAGGGGGAGGACTATGGCTACACCTTC
TRBV2	16	-	TRBJ2-1	TRBD2	CASSADWGGSYNEQFF	TGTGCCAGCAGTGCGGACTGGGGGGGATCCTACAATGAGCAGTTCTTC
TRBV12-3/TRBV12-4	13	-	TRBJ2-5	TRBD2	CASTPGLAETQYF	TGTGCCAGCACCCCGGGACTAGCGGAGACCCAGTACTTC
TRBV29-1	10	few	TRBJ1-1	-	CSVDTDEAFF	TGCAGCGTTGATACAGATGAAGCTTTCTTT
TRBV5-1	14	-	TRBJ1-6	TRBD1	CASSGGQNNSPLHF	TGCGCCAGCAGCGGGGGACAGAATAATTCACCCCTCCACTTT
TRBV5-6	15	-	TRBJ1-1	-	CASSLLSGFDTEAFF	TGTGCCAGCAGCTTGTTATCAGGGTTTGACACTGAAGCTTTCTTT
TRBV2	15	-	TRBJ2-2	TRBD1	CASRWTGRGTGELFF	TGTGCCAGCAGGTGGACAGGGCGCGGCACCGGGGAGCTGTTTTTT
TRBV5-1	14	once	TRBJ1-1	TRBD1	CASSRDREIAEAFF	TGCGCCAGCAGCCGGGACAGGGAAATCGCTGAAGCTTTCTTT
TRBV19	13	-	TRBJ1-5	-	CASSIDPGQPQHF	TGTGCCAGTAGTATAGATCCCGGTCAGCCCCAGCATTTT
TRBV3-1/TRBV3-2	14	once	TRBJ2-5	-	CASSKGVGRGTQYF	TGTGCCAGCAGCAAAGGGGTCGGTAGGGGGACCCAGTACTTC
TRBV7-3	13	-	TRBJ1-1	-	CASSSSGLTEAFF	TGTGCCAGCAGCTCCTCAGGGCTCACTGAAGCTTTCTTT
TRBV10-3	15	few	TRBJ2-7	TRBD2	CAISRTSGSSYEQYF	TGTGCCATCAGCAGGACTAGCGGGAGTTCCTACGAGCAGTACTTC
TRBV11-2	12	-	TRBJ2-7	-	CASSAGSYEQYF	TGTGCCAGCAGCGCAGGGTCCTACGAGCAGTACTTC
TRBV18	16	-	TRBJ2-3	-	CASSPLTLSGTDTQYF	TGTGCCAGCTCACCACTTACGTTATCGGGCACAGATACGCAGTATTTT
TRBV21-1	13	-	TRBJ1-1	-	CASSKAGGTEAFF	TGTGCCAGCAGCAAAGCGGGGGGGACTGAAGCTTTCTTT
TRBV6-5	14	once	TRBJ2-1	TRBD2	CASRLAGGHDEQFF	TGTGCCAGCAGGCTAGCGGGGGGGCACGATGAGCAGTTCTTC
TRBV5-6	16	-	TRBJ2-6	TRBD2	CASSRGLAPGANVLTF	TGTGCCAGCAGCCGGGGACTAGCGCCCGGGGCCAACGTCCTGACTTTC
TRBV9	15	-	TRBJ2-3	-	CASSVASRSTDTQYF	TGTGCCAGCAGCGTAGCCTCTAGGAGCACAGATACGCAGTATTTT
TRBV29-1	14	once	TRBJ1-2	TRBD1	CSVYGTGYNYGYTF	TGCAGCGTTTACGGGACAGGGTATAACTATGGCTACACCTTC
TRBV5-1	18	-	TRBJ1-1	TRBD1	CASSSGGTGGARGAEAFF	TGCGCCAGCAGCTCCGGCGGGACAGGGGGCGCGAGAGGGGCTGAAGCTTTCTTT
TRBV30	13	few	TRBJ1-1	-	CAWSRTVITEAFF	TGTGCCTGGAGTCGGACAGTAATTACTGAAGCTTTCTTT
TRBV6-5	14	-	TRBJ2-1	-	CASRISDSYNEQFF	TGTGCCAGCAGGATCAGCGACTCCTACAATGAGCAGTTCTTC
TRBV24-1	14	-	TRBJ1-5	-	CATSDIQAGQPQHF	TGTGCCACCAGTGATATTCAGGCCGGTCAGCCCCAGCATTTT
TRBV7-3	16	-	TRBJ2-6	-	CASSDRTVSGANVLTF	TGTGCCAGCAGCGACCGGACAGTCTCTGGGGCCAACGTCCTGACTTTC
TRBV27	11	-	TRBJ2-1	TRBD2	CASSSGGEQFF	TGTGCCAGCAGTTCGGGAGGTGAGCAGTTCTTC
TRBV5-6	14	-	TRBJ1-2	-	CASSLERLNYGYTF	TGTGCCAGCAGCTTGGAAAGACTTAACTATGGCTACACCTTC
TRBV12-5	14	-	TRBJ1-5	-	CASGSGRADQPQHF	TGTGCTAGTGGTTCCGGCAGGGCCGATCAGCCCCAGCATTTT
TRBV3-1/TRBV3-2	17	-	TRBJ2-1	TRBD2	CASSQRTSGGTNNEQFF	TGTGCCAGCAGCCAAAGGACTAGCGGGGGCACGAACAATGAGCAGTTCTTC